The rows below give T cell receptor beta chains drawn from one sample of a study of cytomegalovirus exposure and HLA in healthy donors. Sequenced by immunoSEQ multiplex PCR; TCRdb stores in-frame clones only, minus some. The sample has some 90,000 clones; about four fifths are singletons. Sequencing was carried out using PBMCs. The receptors stem from a man over 45 in good health and CMV-seronegative. Each CDR3 is given with its conserved first and last residue. A D gene is named only where the DNA matches it firmly. Size values are once, few and many counts, or a class for expanded clones, and some rows have none.

j_call clone_size d_call v_call cdr3_nt cdr3_aa
TRBJ2-4 . . TRBV6-1 TGTGCCAGCAGTGAACTCTCAGGCAAAAACATTCAGTACTTC CASSELSGKNIQYF
TRBJ1-2 . . TRBV7-2 TGTGCCAGCAGCTCGGCCGTAACAGGTGGAAGGGGCTACACCTTC CASSSAVTGGRGYTF
TRBJ2-7 . . TRBV28 TGTGCCAGCAGTTTGCCCCCCGGCGAGCAGTACTTC CASSLPPGEQYF
TRBJ2-3 . TRBD1 TRBV30 TGTGCCTGGAGTAGCGGACAGGAAGGGACAGATACGCAGTATTTT CAWSSGQEGTDTQYF
TRBJ2-1 . TRBD2 TRBV19 TGTGCCAGTAGGGCAGGACTAGCGGGTAGCAATGAGCAGTTCTTC CASRAGLAGSNEQFF
TRBJ2-5 . . TRBV5-1 TGCGCCAGCAGCTTGACCGGGAATGGCAAAGAGACCCAGTACTTC CASSLTGNGKETQYF
TRBJ1-2 . . TRBV2 TGTGCCAGCAAGTCCGGTCAGGGGATATATGGCTACACCTTC CASKSGQGIYGYTF
TRBJ2-2 . TRBD1 TRBV19 TGTGCCAGTAGTGCGGCGACAGGGACCGGGGAGCTGTTTTTT CASSAATGTGELFF
TRBJ2-6 . . TRBV29-1 TGCAGCGCTAGGACAGACAGCTCTGGGGCCAACGTCCTGACTTTC CSARTDSSGANVLTF
TRBJ1-4 . TRBD1 TRBV4-1 TGCGCCAGCAGCCAACTGGACAGGGCGATTGAAAAACTGTTTTTT CASSQLDRAIEKLFF
TRBJ2-7 . . TRBV6-5 TGTGCCAGCAGTGTGGAGGCCATGTCCTACGAGCAGTACTTC CASSVEAMSYEQYF
TRBJ2-7 . TRBD2 TRBV30 TGTGCTCTGTCCCGTCCTAGCGGTACCTACGAGCAGTACTTC CALSRPSGTYEQYF
TRBJ1-3 . . TRBV4-2 TGTGCCAGCAGCCAGATACAGGGCCGTTTACCCTTGAACTCTGGAAACACCATATATTTT CASSQIQGRLPLNSGNTIYF
TRBJ2-3 . . TRBV4-1 TGCGCCAGCAGCCAACAGACTGGGAGGCCCACAGATACGCAGTATTTT CASSQQTGRPTDTQYF
TRBJ1-3 . . TRBV2 TGTGCCAGCAGCAAGGGACTCCTGGCAGCCGCGGGCATATATTTT CASSKGLLAAAGIYF
TRBJ2-2 . TRBD2 TRBV7-8 TGTGCCAGCAGCTTAGATGAAACTAGCGGGAACACCGGGGAGCTGTTTTTT CASSLDETSGNTGELFF
TRBJ1-2 . . TRBV23-1 TGCGCCAGCAGTCAAATTGGGAGGGGCCATGACTATGGCTACACCTTC CASSQIGRGHDYGYTF
TRBJ2-7 . . TRBV28 TGTGCCAGCAGACGTAGATACGAGCAGTACTTC CASRRRYEQYF
TRBJ2-1 . TRBD1 TRBV6-5 TGTGCCAGCAGCTGGGACAGGAAATACAATGAGCAGTTCTTC CASSWDRKYNEQFF
TRBJ2-7 few TRBD2 TRBV27 TGTGCCAGCAATGAATCCCCGGGTATAGCGGGGGCCTACGAGCAGTACTTC CASNESPGIAGAYEQYF
TRBJ1-2 . . TRBV19 TGTGCCAGTAGTATTAGACCGGGACTAACTATGGGCTACACCTTC CASSIRPGLTMGYTF
TRBJ2-5 . . TRBV29-1 TGCAGCGTTGAAAAGGGGAACGGAGAGACCCAGTACTTC CSVEKGNGETQYF
TRBJ1-1 . . TRBV7-3 TGTGCCAGCAGCTTAACGGGGCAGGGGCGAGCTTTCTTT CASSLTGQGRAFF
TRBJ1-1 . . TRBV5-4 TGTGCCAGCAGCTTGGATTTGGGGGGGGCTGAAGCTTTCTTT CASSLDLGGAEAFF
TRBJ2-3 . . TRBV18 TGTGCCAGCTCACCGCGTCAGGGCCGAGATACGCAGTATTTT CASSPRQGRDTQYF
TRBJ2-3 once . TRBV5-1 TGCGCCAGCAGCGGGGGAGGCGGGACAGATACGCAGTATTTT CASSGGGGTDTQYF
TRBJ2-3 . . TRBV5-6 TGTGCCAGCAGCTTGGTATCCGGGTCTGGTGATACGCAGTATTTT CASSLVSGSGDTQYF
TRBJ2-2 . . TRBV5-4 TGTGCCAGCAGCTTGGTCGTGGGCGGGGGGGAGCTGTTTTTT CASSLVVGGGELFF
TRBJ1-2 . TRBD1 TRBV7-9 TGTGCCAGCAGCTTAGAAGGGACAGTCTATGGCTACACCTTC CASSLEGTVYGYTF
TRBJ1-4 once . TRBV19 TGTGCCAGCAGTCCCCCCAAGGGGGTTCAGGGTAATGAAAAACTGTTTTTT CASSPPKGVQGNEKLFF
TRBJ1-2 . . TRBV29-1 TGCAGCGTTGAAGCTAGAGACAGCCTCTATGGCTACACCTTC CSVEARDSLYGYTF
TRBJ2-7 . TRBD2 TRBV6-5 TGTGCCAGCAAAGAGGAAGCGGGGCTCTCCTACGAGCAGTACTTC CASKEEAGLSYEQYF
TRBJ1-1 few . TRBV28 TGTGCCAGCAGTGAACAGGGCAACACTGAAGCTTTCTTT CASSEQGNTEAFF
TRBJ2-5 few . TRBV6-5 TGTGCCAGCAGTCGGGACTCCATCGGGGAGACCCAGTACTTC CASSRDSIGETQYF
TRBJ2-3 once . TRBV28 TGTGCCAGCAGTTTAGCGGGACGTGTAGATACGCAGTATTTT CASSLAGRVDTQYF
TRBJ2-7 few . TRBV4-3 TGCGCCAGCAGCCAAGATTTCACAGGGACCTACGAGCAGTACTTC CASSQDFTGTYEQYF
TRBJ1-1 . TRBD1 TRBV5-4 TGTGCCAGCAGCCCAACAGGGGGCTGGGACACTGAAGCTTTCTTT CASSPTGGWDTEAFF
TRBJ2-1 . . TRBV7-7 TGTGCTAGCAGCTGGGGCTCCGGGTCCCTATCCAATGAGCAGTTCTTC CASSWGSGSLSNEQFF
TRBJ2-5 . . TRBV9 TGTGCCAGCAGCCCCGGACAGCAAGAGACCCAGTACTTC CASSPGQQETQYF
TRBJ2-3 once TRBD2 TRBV10-3 TGTGCCATCAGTGAGGGAGCGGGAGGGCCGAGCACAGATACGCAGTATTTT CAISEGAGGPSTDTQYF
TRBJ2-6 few . TRBV5-1 TGCGCCAGCAGCTCACAGTCCAGCTCTGGGGCCAACGTCCTGACTTTC CASSSQSSSGANVLTF
TRBJ2-7 . . TRBV28 TGTGCCAGCAGTCCAACACAGGGTGTGGGCTACGAGCAGTACTTC CASSPTQGVGYEQYF